These 27 T cell receptor beta chains were all obtained from the same sample, sequenced in a study of a mutant IDH1 vaccine in newly diagnosed glioma (dated by TCRdb to the early 2020s). The sample's time point, from its label and the paper: week 47, end of study. Each vaccine dose, consisting of 300 ug of a 20-mer mutant IDH1 peptide in Montanide, was administered subcutaneously with topical imiquimod. For these receptors, no antigen is known. The library was produced with the immunoSEQ multiplex PCR assay. TCRdb re-hosts the immuneACCESS table, in-frame sequences only. Its copies lack some clones; in the studies checked, an unresolved V gene accounts for under half of them, and the cause for the rest is not known. The sample table holds roughly 86,000 clones, of which 81% were seen once. In total, the top ten clones hold about 5.7% of the sample. This sample comprised PBMCs, obtained from a glioma patient whose treatment included an IDH1 peptide vaccine. The origin of the receptors is a man aged 35 to 55 with glioma.

V gene TRBV7-9 combines with J gene TRBJ2-1; 9 nucleotides match TRBD2. The CDR3 length is 14 residues. In germline, CDR1 is SEHNR, CDR2 FQNEAQ (reference sequence). The V gene end was trimmed by 1 base and the J gene end by 9 bases; junction bases not matched to a gene: 4. The CDR3 here is CASSLVLAGTEQFF. In DNA form, the CDR3 reads TGTGCCAGCAGCTTAGTCCTAGCGGGGACTGAGCAGTTCTTC.

Points on this clone: The sample has other DNA sequences that encode this CDR3 too. The chain joins TRBV7-2 to TRBJ2-3; D perhaps matches TRBD1 (6 bases). Germline-derived CDR1 and CDR2 are SGHTA and FQGNSA. The CDR3 has 13 residues. V shed 1 base and J shed 4 bases, with 6 bases lying between them. CDR3 bases: TGTGCCAGCAGCTTAGGGGGGCCAGATACGCAGTATTTT. Its translation is CASSLGGPDTQYF.

The V and J genes are TRBV2 and TRBJ2-7; TRBD2 aligns across 12 bases. CDR1 is SNHLY and CDR2 is FYNNEI in the germline V gene. This CDR3 has 16 amino acids. Unmatched junction bases numbered 12, after V lost 7 bases and J lost 5 bases. CDR3 nucleotide sequence: TGTGCCAGCACTCTCCCGACTAGCGGGAGTATCCACGAGCAGTACTTC. Amino acid sequence: CASTLPTSGSIHEQYF.

The gene calls are TRBV19 and TRBJ2-5; D perhaps matches TRBD2 (6 bases). V gave up 5 bases and J gave up 6 bases, with 16 bases separating them. Germline CDR1 LNHDA, CDR2 SQIVND (reference sequence). The CDR3 is 14 residues long. The CDR3 sequence is CASSPRTSGQTQYF. CDR3 in DNA: TGTGCCAGTAGTCCCCGGACCAGCGGGCAGACCCAGTACTTC.

CDR3 in amino acids: CSASDGNEQFF. DNA for the CDR3: TGCAGTGCCAGCGACGGCAATGAGCAGTTCTTC. The chain joins TRBV20-1 to TRBJ2-1; D is undetermined. CDR1 is DFQATT and CDR2 is SNEGSKA in the germline V gene (reference sequence). Trimming took 6 bases from V and 6 from J, leaving 9 bases between them. This CDR3 has 11 residues.

The V gene is TRBV19, the J gene TRBJ1-1; D unclear. V lost 7 bases and J 1 base, leaving 7 bases between the germline ends. Germline V CDR1 and CDR2: LNHDA, SQIVND (reference sequence). The CDR3 runs to 12 residues. This CDR3 is CASINRNTEAFF. The DNA of the CDR3 is TGTGCCAGTATTAACAGGAACACTGAAGCTTTCTTT.

V and J are TRBV28 and TRBJ1-3; the D gene is possibly TRBD1 (5 bases). CDR1 MDHEN and CDR2 SYDVKM come from the germline V gene. The CDR3 sequence is 14 residues long. Deletions cut 3 bases from V and 2 bases from J, with 8 bases between. This CDR3 is CASSFTGAGNTIYF. CDR3 coding DNA: TGTGCCAGCAGTTTCACGGGGGCTGGAAACACCATATATTTT.

The chain is built from TRBV27 and TRBJ2-7; no reliable D call. The CDR3 has 13 amino acids. V lost 2 bases to trimming and J lost 2 bases, with 7 bases between them. Germline assignment: CDR1 MNHEY and CDR2 SMNVEV (reference sequence). The CDR3 coding sequence is TGTGCCAGCAGTTTACGCAGTCCCTACGAGCAGTACTTC. Amino acids: CASSLRSPYEQYF.

In regard to this clone: The sample holds other DNA sequences that translate to the same CDR3. The chain employs TRBV10-3 and TRBJ1-4; maybe TRBD1 (5 bases). The V gene lost 0 bases and the J gene lost 11 bases, with 22 bases spanning the gap. Looked up from germline, CDR1 is ENHRY and CDR2 is SYGVKD. This CDR3 region has 17 residues. In nucleotides, the CDR3 is TGTGCCATCAGTGAGTCAGGGGCCGCTGACAGCAAAGAGAAACTGTTTTTT. Amino acids: CAISESGAADSKEKLFF.

This clone was recorded a few times. The V gene is TRBV13, the J gene TRBJ1-5, with TRBD1 as a possible D gene (5 bases). The CDR3 contains 15 residues. Germline CDR1 reads PRHDT; CDR2 reads FYEKMQ (reference sequence). V was cut by 0 bases and J by 6 bases, with 12 bases left in between. The CDR3 loop is CASSLGRGRGQPQHF. As DNA, the CDR3 is TGTGCCAGCAGCTTAGGTCGGGGGAGGGGTCAGCCCCAGCATTTT.

The chain uses TRBV5-1 and TRBJ1-1; weak D call: TRBD1 (5 bases). Deletions cut 5 bases from V and 4 bases from J, with 12 bases between. This CDR3 is built from 13 residues. Germline values: CDR1 SGHRS, CDR2 YFSETQ. CDR3 sequence (DNA): TGCGCCAGCAGTTTTGTGGGGGGCACTGAAGCTTTCTTT. It yields the protein CASSFVGGTEAFF.

The gene calls are TRBV27 and TRBJ2-3, with 13 bases lining up with TRBD2. This CDR3 region has 17 residues. The trim removed 8 bases at V and 2 bases at J, leaving 10 bases unmatched. CDR1 is MNHEY, CDR2 SMNVEV, per germline (reference sequence). The CDR3 loop is CASGWAGLAGDTDTQYF. CDR3 bases: TGTGCCAGCGGCTGGGCCGGACTAGCGGGAGACACAGATACGCAGTATTTT.

The chain joins TRBV2 to TRBJ2-3, with D uncertain. Trimming took 7 bases from V and 2 from J, leaving 10 bases between them. Per germline, CDR1 SNHLY and CDR2 FYNNEI. This CDR3 region has 13 residues. The CDR3 spells CASKQRYTDTQYF. CDR3 DNA sequence: TGTGCCAGCAAGCAACGGTACACAGATACGCAGTATTTT.

The chain carries TRBV7-2 and TRBJ2-3; tentative D call: TRBD2 (6 bases). Per germline, CDR1 SGHTA and CDR2 FQGNSA. Trimming took off 5 bases at V and 3 bases at J, with 21 bases between the two ends. This CDR3 has 17 residues. The DNA for the CDR3 is TGTGCCAGCAGCCTCCGGGACTTTCGTTGGATGACAGATACGCAGTATTTT. It specifies CASSLRDFRWMTDTQYF.

This clone was observed once. The chain joins TRBV9 to TRBJ1-1; D gene uncertain. Germline V gene sequence: CDR1 SGDLS, CDR2 YYNGEE. The V gene lost 5 bases and the J gene lost 0 bases, with 8 bases spanning the gap. The CDR3 runs 13 residues. The CDR3 bases are TGTGCCAGCAGGCAGGAGCTGAACACTGAAGCTTTCTTT. Encoded protein: CASRQELNTEAFF.

The rearrangement joins TRBV6-6 to TRBJ1-2, with no clear D. Looked up from germline, CDR1 is MNHNY and CDR2 is SVGAGI (reference sequence). The CDR3 length is 13 residues. V was clipped by 7 bases and J by 4 bases, with 13 bases between them. The CDR3 here is CASTPRQIYGYTF. CDR3 DNA: TGTGCCAGCACCCCCCGGCAAATCTATGGCTACACCTTC.

This clone occurred many times. This chain joins TRBV7-9 and TRBJ2-7; 14 nucleotides line up with TRBD2. V dropped 10 bases and J dropped 4; count of bases not matched to a gene: 6. The germline V gene has CDR1 SEHNR and CDR2 FQNEAQ (reference sequence). The CDR3 sequence is 14 residues long. The CDR3 protein is CATSGTSGSYEQYF. The CDR3 nucleotides are TGTGCCACTTCGGGGACTAGCGGGAGTTACGAGCAGTACTTC.

J is TRBJ1-5 and V is TRBV4-3; 7 bases line up with TRBD1. The CDR3 loop spans 15 amino acids. The junction had 8 bases not matched to a gene; V was cut back by 4 bases and J by 5 bases. Germline CDR1 and CDR2: LGHNA and YSLEER. The CDR3 sequence is CASSRSGGIDQPQHF. CDR3 bases: TGCGCCAGCAGCCGATCAGGGGGGATCGATCAGCCCCAGCATTTT.

CDR3 sequence (DNA): TGTGCCAGCAGCAAAGCGACACCTTCTAGCACAGATACGCAGTATTTT. Amino acids: CASSKATPSSTDTQYF. V and J are TRBV21-1 and TRBJ2-3; the table names TRBD1, a call not compared with the DNA. TRBV21-1 is described as a pseudogene. This CDR3 contains 16 residues.

This clone was recorded only once. The chain has TRBV5-1 and TRBJ2-7; 11 bases are shared with TRBD2. With V trimmed by 1 base and J by 5 bases, 8 bases remained unmatched. The CDR3 loop spans 16 amino acids. Germline V gene data show CDR1 as SGHRS and CDR2 as YFSETQ. CDR3 in amino acids: CASSLRLAGGHNEQYF. CDR3 bases: TGCGCCAGCAGCTTGCGGCTAGCGGGAGGCCATAACGAGCAGTACTTC.

The chain links TRBV7-6 to TRBJ1-3, with 9 bases lining up with TRBD1. Trimming cost V 3 bases and J 2 bases; bases outside gene matches: 2. The CDR3 has 15 residues. Per germline, CDR1 SGHVS and CDR2 FNYEAQ. This chain's CDR3 is CASSFWTGAGNTIYF. For the CDR3, the DNA is TGTGCCAGCAGCTTCTGGACAGGGGCTGGAAACACCATATATTTT.

The sample holds one count of this clone. The chain carries TRBV30 and TRBJ1-5, with a possible D match to TRBD1 (5 bases). The CDR3 loop spans 18 amino acids. Germline assignment: CDR1 GTSNPN and CDR2 SVGIG (reference sequence). Trimming took off 0 bases at V and 3 bases at J, with 21 bases between the two ends. The CDR3 loop is CAWSVHIGQGLFNQPQHF. The CDR3 DNA sequence: TGTGCCTGGAGTGTACATATCGGGCAGGGTCTATTCAATCAGCCCCAGCATTTT.

In nucleotides, the CDR3 is TGTGCCATCATTACAACCGGGCCTAACACTGAAGCTTTCTTT. It is translated as CAIITTGPNTEAFF. This chain joins TRBV10-3 and TRBJ1-1; D call uncertain. The germline V and J ends were trimmed by 7 bases and 2 bases, with 14 bases remaining between them. This CDR3 has 14 residues. Germline loops: CDR1 ENHRY, CDR2 SYGVKD.

The chain uses TRBV9 and TRBJ1-1, with TRBD1 identical over 12 bases. This CDR3 has 17 amino acids. Unmatched junction bases numbered 11, after V lost 2 bases and J lost 6 bases. Germline assignment: CDR1 SGDLS and CDR2 YYNGEE. CDR3 loop: CASSVAGTGGAWAEAFF. In nucleotides, the CDR3 is TGTGCCAGCAGCGTGGCCGGGACAGGGGGCGCATGGGCTGAAGCTTTCTTT. The complete variable domain, with remaining parts taken from reference TRBV9 and TRBJ1-1, reads DSGVTQTPKHLITATGQRVTLRCSPRSGDLSVYWYQQSLDQGLQFLIQYYNGEERAKGNILERFSAQQFPDLHSELNLSSLELGDSALYFCASSVAGTGGAWAEAFFGQGTRLTVV.

V usage is TRBV5-4 and J usage is TRBJ1-4; D might be TRBD1 (6 bases). V was cut by 3 bases and J by 5 bases, with 11 bases left in between. The germline gives CDR1 SGHNT, CDR2 YYREEE (reference sequence). The CDR3 is 14 amino acids. DNA of the CDR3: TGTGCCAGCAGCTCGGGGGCAGCGAATGAAAAACTGTTTTTT. This codes for CASSSGAANEKLFF.

This clone has just one count. V gene TRBV7-8 combines with J gene TRBJ1-3; D not resolved. V dropped 4 bases and J dropped 2 bases, with 15 bases sitting between them. From germline, CDR1 is SGHVS and CDR2 FQNEAQ. There are 16 residues in the CDR3. The CDR3 sequence: CASSSGLGRPGNTIYF. The CDR3 DNA is TGTGCCAGCAGCTCCGGCCTAGGGCGTCCTGGAAACACCATATATTTT.

As regards this clone: One end of the junction does not line up with germline, which may come from a read error. The V call is TRBV5-4, the J call TRBJ2-7; D is possibly TRBD1 (5 bases). The CDR3 covers 14 residues. In germline, CDR1 is SGHNT, CDR2 YYREEE (reference sequence). This chain's CDR3 is CASSRDRLRYEQYF. CDR3 in DNA: TGCGCCAGCAGTCGCGACAGACTTCGCTACGAGCAGTACTTC. Full variable domain (remainder filled in from reference TRBV5-4 and TRBJ2-7): ETGVTQSPTHLIKTRGQQVTLRCSSQSGHNTVSWYQQALGQGPQFIFQYYREEENGRGNFPPRFSGLQFPNYSSELNVNALELDDSALYLCASSRDRLRYEQYFGPGTRLTVT.